A selection of T cell receptor beta chains follows, all from one sample in a study of shared clonotypes between healthy human individuals. Assay used: immunoSEQ multiplex PCR; TCRdb lists only in-frame clones, some missing. The table has about 2 million clones, 95% seen once. Source material: naive CD4+ T cells sorted from blood. Source of these receptors: a man aged 18 to 29 in good health. The CDR3 runs from the conserved cysteine through the conserved F or W. D genes are given only for firm matches. Clone size appears in some rows only: once, few, many, or a class for an expanded clone.

NA	TRBD1	TRBV5-1	TRBJ1-6	TGCGCCAGCAGGTCCGACAGGGCCCCCTTATCACGTCTCCACTTT	CASRSDRAPLSRLHF
NA	NA	TRBV18	TRBJ1-1	TGTGCCAGCTCACTAACAGGTGAAGCTTTCTTT	CASSLTGEAFF
NA	TRBD1	TRBV28	TRBJ1-5	TGTGCCAGCACCTCGGCAGGGGGGAGCAATCAGCCCCAGCATTTT	CASTSAGGSNQPQHF
once	NA	TRBV30	TRBJ1-1	TGTGCCTGGAGCAGGGCCCTCACTGAAGCTTTCTTT	CAWSRALTEAFF
NA	NA	TRBV28	TRBJ2-7	TGTGCCAGCAGTTTAGGAGGGGAGACCTACGAGCAGTACTTC	CASSLGGETYEQYF
NA	NA	TRBV10-2	TRBJ2-5	TGCGCCAGCAGTGAGCGGGGGGCCCATCTTGCGACCCAGTACTTC	CASSERGAHLATQYF
NA	NA	TRBV19	TRBJ1-1	TGTGCCAGTAGAGAACAGGGTCTGAAGACTGAAGCTTTCTTT	CASREQGLKTEAFF
NA	NA	TRBV2	TRBJ1-1	TGTGCCAGCAGAGGGACCCTTCTCGGCACTGAAGCTTTCTTT	CASRGTLLGTEAFF
NA	TRBD2	TRBV6-5	TRBJ2-3	TGTGCCAGCAGTTTGGCGGGCGTAGCGGGAGGGTATACGCAGTATTTT	CASSLAGVAGGYTQYF
NA	TRBD1	TRBV14	TRBJ1-6	TGTGCCAGCAGCCCCACCGGGACAGGGCTTTTTTTCGGAAGCTCCTATAATTCACCCCTCCACTTT	CASSPTGTGLFFGSSYNSPLHF
NA	NA	TRBV19	TRBJ1-2	TGTGCCAGTAGTCCACTTCAGGGTGGATTCCATGGCTACACCTTC	CASSPLQGGFHGYTF
NA	NA	TRBV5-4	TRBJ2-1	TGTGCCAGCAGCTCCAGGACCATTCCTCCTAACAATGAGCAGTTCTTC	CASSSRTIPPNNEQFF
few	TRBD1	TRBV27	TRBJ2-2	TGTGCCAGCAGCCTTACAGGGGGCTACGGCGGGGAGCTGTTTTTT	CASSLTGGYGGELFF
NA	NA	TRBV29-1	TRBJ1-2	TGCAGCGTTGATTTGCCAGGGATTAACTATGGCTACACCTTC	CSVDLPGINYGYTF